This TCR beta chain was captured by sequencing in a study of T cell responses to AZD1222 COVID-19 vaccine. Study outcomes and limitations: Donors were largely white British and mainly female; clonal diversity was possibly underestimated.

Only in-frame clones appear in the TCRdb table, and some are missing; sequencing was by immunoSEQ multiplex PCR. This table holds approximately 130,000 clones, about 93% found once. The count of this clone is one. The antigen is undetermined. The ends were cut back, 4 bases at V and 4 bases at J, with 1 base in the middle. The CDR3 runs 11 residues. The germline CDR1 and CDR2 sequences are SGHVS and FQNEAQ. Source: peripheral blood, taken on day 0 of AZD1222 vaccination. The chain employs TRBV7-8 and TRBJ2-2; D is unresolved. The TCR comes from an adult in good health. DNA of the CDR3: TGTGCCAGCAGCTCCACCGGGGAGCTGTTTTTT. Protein: CASSSTGELFF.